Sequencing of this T cell receptor (beta chain) was carried out in a study of Ad26.COV2.S vaccination and SARS-CoV-2 variants. Study observations and caveats: In TCR breadth and depth analyses, total T cell responses may have been underestimated. Substantial breadth was reportedly displayed by spike-specific CD8+ and CD4+ T cell responses after vaccination. The study found similar non-spike TCR breadth in vaccine and placebo recipients.

For this clone: As yet, its antigen is unknown.

Assay: immunoSEQ multiplex PCR; the TCRdb copy retains only in-frame clones and omits some. The sample contains 300,000 to 450,000 clones, around 90% of which appear only once. This receptor was obtained from a human donor who had recovered from COVID-19. The sample here was peripheral blood, taken after recovery from COVID-19.

The CDR3 loop reads CASSFQRGAGARYAEAFF. Here the CDR3 DNA reads TGTGCCAGCAGCTTCCAGCGGGGGGCGGGGGCCAGATACGCTGAAGCTTTCTTT. The V call is TRBV7-9, the J call TRBJ1-1; a weak D match, TRBD1 (6 bases). This CDR3 contains 18 residues. Germline CDR1 and CDR2: SEHNR and FQNEAQ (reference sequence). Trimming removed 3 bases at V and 6 bases at J, with 26 bases between.